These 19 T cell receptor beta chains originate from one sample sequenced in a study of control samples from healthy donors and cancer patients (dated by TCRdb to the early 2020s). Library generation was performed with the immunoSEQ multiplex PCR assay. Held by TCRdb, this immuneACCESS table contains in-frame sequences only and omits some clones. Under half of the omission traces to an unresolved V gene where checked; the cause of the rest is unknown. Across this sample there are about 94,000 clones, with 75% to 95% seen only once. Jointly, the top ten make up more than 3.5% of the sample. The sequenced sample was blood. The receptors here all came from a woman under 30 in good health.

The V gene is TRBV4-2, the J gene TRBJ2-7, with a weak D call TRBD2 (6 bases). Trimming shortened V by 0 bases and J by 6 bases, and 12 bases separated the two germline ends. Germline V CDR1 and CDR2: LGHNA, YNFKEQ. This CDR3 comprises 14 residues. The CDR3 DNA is TGTGCCAGCAGCCAAGATCCCGCTAGCGCCGAGCAGTACTTC. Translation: CASSQDPASAEQYF.

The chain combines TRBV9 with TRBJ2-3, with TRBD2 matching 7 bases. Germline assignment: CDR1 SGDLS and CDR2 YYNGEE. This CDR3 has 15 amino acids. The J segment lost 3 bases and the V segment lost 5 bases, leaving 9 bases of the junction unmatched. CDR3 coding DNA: TGTGCCAGCAGTGGGAGCGGGGCGGCAACAGATACGCAGTATTTT. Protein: CASSGSGAATDTQYF.

As DNA, the CDR3 is TGTGCCAGTAGTGGACAGGGATGGCAGCCCCAGCATTTT. Translation: CASSGQGWQPQHF. The rearrangement joins TRBV19 to TRBJ1-5, with 8 bases that match TRBD1. The CDR3 spans 13 residues. Germline CDR1 reads LNHDA; CDR2 reads SQIVND (reference sequence). V was clipped by 5 bases and J by 7 bases; unmatched bases: 4.

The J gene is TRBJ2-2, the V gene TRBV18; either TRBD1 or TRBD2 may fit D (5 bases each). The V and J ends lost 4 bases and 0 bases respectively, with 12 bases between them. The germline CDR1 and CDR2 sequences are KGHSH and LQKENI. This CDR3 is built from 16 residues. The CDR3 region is CASSRDVPANTGELFF. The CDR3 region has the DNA TGTGCCAGCTCACGGGACGTACCTGCGAACACCGGGGAGCTGTTTTTT. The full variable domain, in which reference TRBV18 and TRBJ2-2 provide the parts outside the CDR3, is NAGVMQNPRHLVRRRGQEARLRCSPMKGHSHVYWYRQLPEEGLKFMVYLQKENIIDESGMPKERFSAEFPKEGPSILRIQQVVRGDSAAYFCASSRDVPANTGELFFGEGSRLTVL.

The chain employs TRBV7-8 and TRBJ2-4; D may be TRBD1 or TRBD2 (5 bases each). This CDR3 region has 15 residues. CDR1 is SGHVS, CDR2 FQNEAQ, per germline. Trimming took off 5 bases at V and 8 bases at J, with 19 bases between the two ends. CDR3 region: CASSRGGLQADIQYF. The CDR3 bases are TGTGCCAGCAGCCGGGGCGGGCTCCAAGCCGACATTCAGTACTTC.

DNA of the CDR3: TGTGCCAGCAGCCTCCTGCCCAGCAATCAGCCCCAGCATTTT. Its protein product is CASSLLPSNQPQHF. This rearrangement joins TRBV6-2 or TRBV6-3 to TRBJ1-5; no definite D call. This CDR3 has 14 residues. CDR1 is MNHEY, CDR2 SVGEGT, per germline. Trimming pared 6 bases from V and 1 base from J, leaving 10 bases between.

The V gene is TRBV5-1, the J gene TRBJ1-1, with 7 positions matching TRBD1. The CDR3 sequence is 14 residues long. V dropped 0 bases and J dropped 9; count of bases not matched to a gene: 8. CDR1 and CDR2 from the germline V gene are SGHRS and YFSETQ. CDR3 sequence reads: CASSLDPGQIKAFF. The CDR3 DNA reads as TGCGCCAGCAGCTTGGACCCGGGACAGATTAAAGCTTTCTTT.

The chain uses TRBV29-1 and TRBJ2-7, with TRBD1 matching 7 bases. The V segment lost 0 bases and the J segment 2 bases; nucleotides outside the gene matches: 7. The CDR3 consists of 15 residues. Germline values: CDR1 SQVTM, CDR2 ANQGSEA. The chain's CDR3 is CSVEDAGQAPYEQYF. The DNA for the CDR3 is TGCAGCGTTGAAGATGCCGGACAGGCTCCCTACGAGCAGTACTTC.

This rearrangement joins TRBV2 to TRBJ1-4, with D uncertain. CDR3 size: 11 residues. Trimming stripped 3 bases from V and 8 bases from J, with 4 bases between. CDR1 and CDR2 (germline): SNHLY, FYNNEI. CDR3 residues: CASSDEEKLFF. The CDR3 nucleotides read TGTGCCAGCAGTGATGAGGAAAAACTGTTTTTT.

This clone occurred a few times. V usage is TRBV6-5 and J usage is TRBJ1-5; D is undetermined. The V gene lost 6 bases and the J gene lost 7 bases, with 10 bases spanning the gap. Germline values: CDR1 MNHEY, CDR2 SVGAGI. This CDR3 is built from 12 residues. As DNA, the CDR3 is TGTGCCAGCAGCCTGATTTGGCAGCCCCAGCATTTT. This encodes CASSLIWQPQHF.

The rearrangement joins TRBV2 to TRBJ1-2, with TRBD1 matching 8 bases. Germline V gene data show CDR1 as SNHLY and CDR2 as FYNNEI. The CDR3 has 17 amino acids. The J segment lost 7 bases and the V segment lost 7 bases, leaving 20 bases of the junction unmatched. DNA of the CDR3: TGTGCCAGCATCCCGCGTTTGGCAGGGGGCTCAGGTGGTGGCTACACCTTC. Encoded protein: CASIPRLAGGSGGGYTF.

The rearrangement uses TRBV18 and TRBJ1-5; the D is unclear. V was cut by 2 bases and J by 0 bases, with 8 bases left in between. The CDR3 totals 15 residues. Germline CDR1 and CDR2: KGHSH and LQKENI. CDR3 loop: CASSPFGVSNQPQHF. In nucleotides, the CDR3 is TGTGCCAGCTCACCATTTGGGGTTAGCAATCAGCCCCAGCATTTT.

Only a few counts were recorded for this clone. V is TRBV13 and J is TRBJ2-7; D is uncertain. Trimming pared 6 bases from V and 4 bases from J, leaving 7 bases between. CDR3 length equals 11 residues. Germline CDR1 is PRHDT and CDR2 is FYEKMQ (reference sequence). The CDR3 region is CASSSRYEQYF. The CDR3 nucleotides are TGTGCCAGCAGTTCTAGATACGAGCAGTACTTC.

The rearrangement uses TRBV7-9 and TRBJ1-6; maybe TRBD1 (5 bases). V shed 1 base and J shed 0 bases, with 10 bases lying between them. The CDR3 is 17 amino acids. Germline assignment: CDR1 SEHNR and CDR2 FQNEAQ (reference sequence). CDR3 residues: CASSLDRGSSYNSPLHF. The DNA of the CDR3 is TGTGCCAGCAGCTTAGATCGGGGGAGCTCCTATAATTCACCCCTCCACTTT. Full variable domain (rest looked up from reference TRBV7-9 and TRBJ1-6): DTGVSQNPRHKITKRGQNVTFRCDPISEHNRLYWYRQTLGQGPEFLTYFQNEAQLEKSRLLSDRFSAERPKGSFSTLEIQRTEQGDSAMYLCASSLDRGSSYNSPLHFGNGTRLTVT.

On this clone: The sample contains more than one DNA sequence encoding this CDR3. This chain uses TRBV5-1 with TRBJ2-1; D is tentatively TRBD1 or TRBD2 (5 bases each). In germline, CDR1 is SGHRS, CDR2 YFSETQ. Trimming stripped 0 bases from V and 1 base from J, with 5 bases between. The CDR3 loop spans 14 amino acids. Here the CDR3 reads CASSLGGSYNEQFF. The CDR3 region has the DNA TGCGCCAGCAGCTTGGGGGGGTCCTACAATGAGCAGTTCTTC.

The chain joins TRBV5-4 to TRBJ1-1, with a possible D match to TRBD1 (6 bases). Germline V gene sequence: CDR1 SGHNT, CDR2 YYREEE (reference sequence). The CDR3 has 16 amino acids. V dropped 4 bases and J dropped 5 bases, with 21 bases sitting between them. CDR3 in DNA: TGTGCCAGCAGCCTTCCTGGCGCACAGGGAGAAACTGAAGCTTTCTTT. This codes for CASSLPGAQGETEAFF.

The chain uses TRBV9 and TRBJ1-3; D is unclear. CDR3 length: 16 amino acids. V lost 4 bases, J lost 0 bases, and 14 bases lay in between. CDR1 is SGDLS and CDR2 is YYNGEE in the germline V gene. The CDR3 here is CASSPREGDSGNTIYF. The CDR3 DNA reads TGTGCCAGCAGCCCAAGAGAGGGCGACTCTGGAAACACCATATATTTT.

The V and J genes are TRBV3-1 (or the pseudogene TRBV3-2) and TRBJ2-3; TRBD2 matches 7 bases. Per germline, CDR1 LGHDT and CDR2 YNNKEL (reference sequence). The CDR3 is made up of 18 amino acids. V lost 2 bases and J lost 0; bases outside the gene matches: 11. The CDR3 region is CASSQWTRSSGSTDTQYF. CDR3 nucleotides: TGTGCCAGCAGCCAATGGACCCGGAGTAGCGGGAGCACAGATACGCAGTATTTT.

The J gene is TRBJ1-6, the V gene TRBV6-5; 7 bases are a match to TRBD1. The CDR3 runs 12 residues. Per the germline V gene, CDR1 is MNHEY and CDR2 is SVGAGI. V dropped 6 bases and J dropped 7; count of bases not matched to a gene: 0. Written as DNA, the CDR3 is TGTGCCAGCAGGGGACAGAATTCACCCCTCCACTTT. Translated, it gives CASRGQNSPLHF.